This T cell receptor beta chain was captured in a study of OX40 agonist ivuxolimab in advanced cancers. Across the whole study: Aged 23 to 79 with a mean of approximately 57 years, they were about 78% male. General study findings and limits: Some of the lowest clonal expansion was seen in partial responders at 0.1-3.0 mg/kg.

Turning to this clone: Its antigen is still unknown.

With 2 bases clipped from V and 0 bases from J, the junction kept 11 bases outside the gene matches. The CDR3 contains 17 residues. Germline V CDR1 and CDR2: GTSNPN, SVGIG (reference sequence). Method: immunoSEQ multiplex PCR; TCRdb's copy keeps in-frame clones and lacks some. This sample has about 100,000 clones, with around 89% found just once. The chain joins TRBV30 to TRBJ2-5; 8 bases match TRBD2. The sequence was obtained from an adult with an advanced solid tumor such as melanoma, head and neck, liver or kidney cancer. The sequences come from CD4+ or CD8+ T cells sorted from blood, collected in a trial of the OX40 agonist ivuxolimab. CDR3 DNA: TGTGCCTGGAGTACCTCTTCCGGGAGGGGGTACCAAGAGACCCAGTACTTC. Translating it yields CAWSTSSGRGYQETQYF. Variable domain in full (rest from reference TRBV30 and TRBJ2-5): SQTIHQWPATLVQPVGSPLSLECTVEGTSNPNLYWYRQAAGRGLQLLFYSVGIGQISSEVPQNLSASRPQDRQFILSSKKLLLSDSGFYLCAWSTSSGRGYQETQYFGPGTRLLVL.